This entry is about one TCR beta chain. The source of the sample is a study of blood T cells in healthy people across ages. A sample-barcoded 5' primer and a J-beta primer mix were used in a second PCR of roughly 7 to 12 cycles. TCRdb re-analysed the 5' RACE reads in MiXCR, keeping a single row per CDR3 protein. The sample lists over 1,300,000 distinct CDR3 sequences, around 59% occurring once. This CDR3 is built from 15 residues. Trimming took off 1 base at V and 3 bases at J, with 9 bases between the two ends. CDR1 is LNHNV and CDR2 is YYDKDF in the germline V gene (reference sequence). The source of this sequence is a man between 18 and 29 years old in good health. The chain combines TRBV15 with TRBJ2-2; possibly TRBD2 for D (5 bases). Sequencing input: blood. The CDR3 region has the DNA TGTGCCACCAGCAGAGTGCACGGGGACACCGGGGAGCTGTTTTTT. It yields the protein CATSRVHGDTGELFF.